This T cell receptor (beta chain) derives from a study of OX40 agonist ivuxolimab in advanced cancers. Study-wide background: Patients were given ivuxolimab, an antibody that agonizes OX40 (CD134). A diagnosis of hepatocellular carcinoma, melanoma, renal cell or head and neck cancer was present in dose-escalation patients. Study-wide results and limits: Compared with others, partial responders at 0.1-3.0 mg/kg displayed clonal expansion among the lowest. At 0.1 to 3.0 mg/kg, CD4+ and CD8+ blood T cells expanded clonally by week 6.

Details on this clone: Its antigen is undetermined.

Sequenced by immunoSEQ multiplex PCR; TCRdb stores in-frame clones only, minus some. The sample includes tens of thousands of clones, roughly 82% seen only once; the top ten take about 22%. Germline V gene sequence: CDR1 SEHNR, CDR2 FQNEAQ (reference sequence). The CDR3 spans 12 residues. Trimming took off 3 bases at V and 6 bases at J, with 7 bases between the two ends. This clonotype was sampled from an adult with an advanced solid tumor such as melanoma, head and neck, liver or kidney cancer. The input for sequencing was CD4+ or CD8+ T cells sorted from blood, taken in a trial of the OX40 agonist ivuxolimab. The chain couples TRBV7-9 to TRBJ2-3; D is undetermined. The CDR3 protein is CASSFTGDTQYF. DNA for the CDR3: TGTGCCAGCAGCTTCACCGGGGATACGCAGTATTTT.